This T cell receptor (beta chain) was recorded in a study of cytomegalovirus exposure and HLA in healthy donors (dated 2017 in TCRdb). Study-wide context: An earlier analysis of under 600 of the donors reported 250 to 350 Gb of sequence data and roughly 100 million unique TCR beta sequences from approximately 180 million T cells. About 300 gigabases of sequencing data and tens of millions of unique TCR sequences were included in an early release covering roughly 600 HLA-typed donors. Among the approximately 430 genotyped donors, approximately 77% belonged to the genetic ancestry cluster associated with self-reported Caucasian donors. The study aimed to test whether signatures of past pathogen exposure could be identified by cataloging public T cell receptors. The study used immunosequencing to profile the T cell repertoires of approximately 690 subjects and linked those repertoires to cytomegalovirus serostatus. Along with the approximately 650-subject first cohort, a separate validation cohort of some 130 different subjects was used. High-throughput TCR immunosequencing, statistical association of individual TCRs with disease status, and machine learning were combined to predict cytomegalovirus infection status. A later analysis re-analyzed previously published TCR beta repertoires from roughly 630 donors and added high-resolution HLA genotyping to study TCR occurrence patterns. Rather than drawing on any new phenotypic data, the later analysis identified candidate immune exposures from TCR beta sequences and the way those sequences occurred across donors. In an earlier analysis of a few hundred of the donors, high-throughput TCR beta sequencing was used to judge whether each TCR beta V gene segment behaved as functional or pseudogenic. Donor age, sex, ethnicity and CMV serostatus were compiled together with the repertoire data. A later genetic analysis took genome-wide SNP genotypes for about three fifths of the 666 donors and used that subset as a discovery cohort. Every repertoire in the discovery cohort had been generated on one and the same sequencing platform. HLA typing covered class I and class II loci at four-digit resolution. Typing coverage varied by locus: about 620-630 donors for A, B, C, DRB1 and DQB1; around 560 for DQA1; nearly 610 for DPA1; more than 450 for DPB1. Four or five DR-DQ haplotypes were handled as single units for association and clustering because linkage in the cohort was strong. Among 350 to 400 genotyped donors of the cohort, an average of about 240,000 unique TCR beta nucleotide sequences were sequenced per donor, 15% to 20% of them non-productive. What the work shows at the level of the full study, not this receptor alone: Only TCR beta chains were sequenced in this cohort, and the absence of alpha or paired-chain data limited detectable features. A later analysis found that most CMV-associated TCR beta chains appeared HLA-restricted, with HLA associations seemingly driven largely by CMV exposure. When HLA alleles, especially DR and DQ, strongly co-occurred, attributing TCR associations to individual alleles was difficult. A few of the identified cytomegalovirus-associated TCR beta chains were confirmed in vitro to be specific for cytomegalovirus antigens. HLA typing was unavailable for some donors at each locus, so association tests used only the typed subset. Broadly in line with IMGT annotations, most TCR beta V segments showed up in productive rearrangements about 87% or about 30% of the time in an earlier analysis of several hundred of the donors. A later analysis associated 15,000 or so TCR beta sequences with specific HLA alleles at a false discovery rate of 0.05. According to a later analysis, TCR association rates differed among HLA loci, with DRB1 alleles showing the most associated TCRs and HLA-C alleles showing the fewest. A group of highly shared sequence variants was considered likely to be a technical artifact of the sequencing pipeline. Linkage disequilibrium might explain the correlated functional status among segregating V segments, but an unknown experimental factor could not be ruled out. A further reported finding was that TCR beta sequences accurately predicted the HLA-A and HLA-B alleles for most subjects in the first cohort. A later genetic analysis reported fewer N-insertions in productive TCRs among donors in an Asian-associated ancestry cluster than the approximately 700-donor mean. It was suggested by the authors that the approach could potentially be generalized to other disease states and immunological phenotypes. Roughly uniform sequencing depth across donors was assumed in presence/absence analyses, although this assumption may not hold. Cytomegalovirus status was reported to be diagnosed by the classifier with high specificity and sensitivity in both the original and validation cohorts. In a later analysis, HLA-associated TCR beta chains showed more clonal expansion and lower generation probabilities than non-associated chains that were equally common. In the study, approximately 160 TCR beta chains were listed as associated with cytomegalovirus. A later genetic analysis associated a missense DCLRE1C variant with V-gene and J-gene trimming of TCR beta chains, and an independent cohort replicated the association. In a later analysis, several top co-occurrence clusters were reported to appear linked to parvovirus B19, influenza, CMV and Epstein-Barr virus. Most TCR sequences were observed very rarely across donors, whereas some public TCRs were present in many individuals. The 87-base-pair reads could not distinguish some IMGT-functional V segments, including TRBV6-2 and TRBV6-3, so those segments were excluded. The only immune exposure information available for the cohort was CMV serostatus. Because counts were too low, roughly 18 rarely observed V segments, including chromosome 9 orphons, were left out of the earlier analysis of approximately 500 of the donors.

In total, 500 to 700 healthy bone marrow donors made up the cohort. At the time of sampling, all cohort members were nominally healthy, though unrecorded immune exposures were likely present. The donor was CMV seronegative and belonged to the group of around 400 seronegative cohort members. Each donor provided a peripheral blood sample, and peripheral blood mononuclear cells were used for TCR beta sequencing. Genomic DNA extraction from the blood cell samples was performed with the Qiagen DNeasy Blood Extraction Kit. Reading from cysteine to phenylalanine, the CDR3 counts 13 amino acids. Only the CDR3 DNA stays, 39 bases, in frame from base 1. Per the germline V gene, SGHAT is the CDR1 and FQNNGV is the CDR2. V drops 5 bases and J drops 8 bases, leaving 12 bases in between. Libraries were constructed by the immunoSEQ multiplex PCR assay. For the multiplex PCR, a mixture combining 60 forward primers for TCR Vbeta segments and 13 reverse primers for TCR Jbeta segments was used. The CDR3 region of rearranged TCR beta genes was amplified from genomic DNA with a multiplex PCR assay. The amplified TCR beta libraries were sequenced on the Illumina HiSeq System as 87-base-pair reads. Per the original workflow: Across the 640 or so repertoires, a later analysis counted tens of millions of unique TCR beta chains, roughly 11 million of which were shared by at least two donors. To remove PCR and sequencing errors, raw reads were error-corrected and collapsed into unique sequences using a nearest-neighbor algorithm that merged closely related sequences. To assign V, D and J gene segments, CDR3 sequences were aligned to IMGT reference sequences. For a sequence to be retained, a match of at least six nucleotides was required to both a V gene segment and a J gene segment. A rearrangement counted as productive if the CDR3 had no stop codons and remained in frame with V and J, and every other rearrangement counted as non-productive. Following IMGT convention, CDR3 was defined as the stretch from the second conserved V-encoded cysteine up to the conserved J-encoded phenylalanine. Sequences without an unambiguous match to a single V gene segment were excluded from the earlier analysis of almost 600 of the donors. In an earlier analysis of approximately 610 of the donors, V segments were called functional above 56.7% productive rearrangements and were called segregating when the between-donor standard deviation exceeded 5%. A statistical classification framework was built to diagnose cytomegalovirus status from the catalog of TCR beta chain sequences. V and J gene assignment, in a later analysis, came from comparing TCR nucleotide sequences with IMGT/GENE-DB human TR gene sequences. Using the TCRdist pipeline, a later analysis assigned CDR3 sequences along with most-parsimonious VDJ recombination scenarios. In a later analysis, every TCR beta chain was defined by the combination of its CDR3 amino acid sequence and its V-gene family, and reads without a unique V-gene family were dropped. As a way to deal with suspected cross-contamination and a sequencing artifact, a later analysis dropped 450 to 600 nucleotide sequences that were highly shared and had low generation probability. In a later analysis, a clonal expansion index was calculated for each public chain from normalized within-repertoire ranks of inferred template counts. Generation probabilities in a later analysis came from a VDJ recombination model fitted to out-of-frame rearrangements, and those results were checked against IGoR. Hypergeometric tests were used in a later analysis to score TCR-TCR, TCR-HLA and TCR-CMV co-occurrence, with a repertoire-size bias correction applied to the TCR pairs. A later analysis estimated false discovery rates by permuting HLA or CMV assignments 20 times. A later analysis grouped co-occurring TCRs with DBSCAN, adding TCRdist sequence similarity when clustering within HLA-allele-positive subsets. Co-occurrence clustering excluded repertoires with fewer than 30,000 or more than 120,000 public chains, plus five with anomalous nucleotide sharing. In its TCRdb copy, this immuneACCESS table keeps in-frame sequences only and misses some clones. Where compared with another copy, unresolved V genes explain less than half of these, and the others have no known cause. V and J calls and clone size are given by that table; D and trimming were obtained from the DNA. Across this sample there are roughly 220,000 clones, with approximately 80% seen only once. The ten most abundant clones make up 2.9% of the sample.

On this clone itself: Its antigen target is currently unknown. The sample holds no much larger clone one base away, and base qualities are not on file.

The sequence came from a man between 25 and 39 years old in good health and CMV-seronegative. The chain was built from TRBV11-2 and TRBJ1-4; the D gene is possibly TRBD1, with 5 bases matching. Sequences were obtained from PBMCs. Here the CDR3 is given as CASSDGTVEKLFF. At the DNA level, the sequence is TGTGCCAGCAGCGATGGGACTGTCGAAAAACTGTTTTTT. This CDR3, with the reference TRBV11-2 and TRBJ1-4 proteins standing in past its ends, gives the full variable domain EAGVAQSPRYKIIEKRQSVAFWCNPISGHATLYWYQQILGQGPKLLIQFQNNGVVDDSQLPKDRFSAERLKGVDSTLKIQPAKLEDSAVYLCASSDGTVEKLFFGSGTQLSVL.